The clone carrying this T cell receptor (beta chain) was counted at least ten times. All patients were treatment-naive before thyroid surgery. The data are from a study of metastatic and nonmetastatic thyroid tumors. Study-wide background: Malignant and benign thyroid patients had repertoires compared in peripheral blood and tumor or nodule tissue.

TCRdb reprocessed the PCR reads via MiXCR. The sample carries 85,000 to 95,000 clones, 14% to 15% recorded once. The sequencing sample was made of blood. The receptor's source is a female donor with papillary thyroid cancer or a benign thyroid nodule (not recorded which). Some clones in this sample may be carry-over from other donors' samples.

The DNA of the CDR3 is TGTGCCTGGAGTTTGGACACACCTAGCACAGATACGCAGTATTTT. It specifies CAWSLDTPSTDTQYF. J is TRBJ2-3 and V is TRBV30, with D possibly matching TRBD1 (5 bases). V lost 2 bases, J lost 0 bases, and 12 bases lay in between. The CDR3 has 15 amino acids. Germline assignment: CDR1 GTSNPN and CDR2 SVGIG (reference sequence).